The 9 T cell receptor beta chains in this list originate from one sample, sequenced in a study of identical twins. TCRdb processed the 5' RACE reads anew with MiXCR; each CDR3 protein has one entry. This table has approximately 230,000 distinct CDR3 sequences, about 14% appearing once. Sequences were obtained from memory (CD45RO+) T cells sorted from blood. The receptor source for this set is a woman aged 18-29 years in good health.

The chain combines TRBV2 with TRBJ1-3; D is undetermined. The CDR3 covers 11 residues. Germline V CDR1 and CDR2: SNHLY, FYNNEI. V lost 6 bases to trimming and J lost 10 bases, with 10 bases between them. CDR3 bases: TGTGCCAGCAGCTTGAGTAATACCATATATTTT. Amino acids: CASSLSNTIYF. Full variable domain (rest looked up from reference TRBV2 and TRBJ1-3): EPEVTQTPSHQVTQMGQEVILRCVPISNHLYFYWYRQILGQKVEFLVSFYNNEISEKSEIFDDQFSVERPDGSNFTLKIRSTKLEDSAMYFCASSLSNTIYFGEGSWLTVV.

This clonotype was found a few times. The rearrangement links TRBV12-3 or TRBV12-4 to TRBJ2-7; D is possibly TRBD1 (6 bases). V was cut by 5 bases and J by 4 bases, with 15 bases left in between. This CDR3 has 14 residues. The CDR3 bases are TGTGCCAGCAGTCCCAGGGACACCCGATACGAGCAGTACTTC. It specifies CASSPRDTRYEQYF.

The genes are TRBV5-1 and TRBJ1-1; D perhaps matches TRBD1 (6 bases). V was pared by 4 bases and J by 4 bases, with 26 bases between. From germline, CDR1 is SGHRS and CDR2 YFSETQ. The CDR3 totals 18 residues. The CDR3: CASSAAFLSLQGSTEAFF. The CDR3 DNA follows: TGCGCCAGCAGCGCGGCTTTTTTATCTTTGCAGGGGAGCACTGAAGCTTTCTTT.

V gene TRBV20-1 combines with J gene TRBJ1-6; a weak D match, TRBD1 (5 bases). Germline V CDR1 and CDR2: DFQATT, SNEGSKA (reference sequence). CDR3 length: 16 amino acids. V was cut by 3 bases and J by 10 bases, with 22 bases left in between. The CDR3 bases are TGCAGTGCTAGGAGAGGTGGGGCAGGCGAGGCCTCACCCCTCCACTTT. It yields the protein CSARRGGAGEASPLHF.

This clonotype was observed a few times. The chain combines TRBV6-5 with TRBJ2-3, with D uncertain. The CDR3 is 14 amino acids. Germline V CDR1 and CDR2: MNHEY, SVGAGI. V was pared by 0 bases and J by 5 bases, with 9 bases between. The CDR3 DNA reads TGTGCCAGCAGTTACTCGACCGAGGTAGATACGCAGTATTTT. Encoded protein: CASSYSTEVDTQYF.

The rearrangement links TRBV29-1 to TRBJ1-2; D is perhaps TRBD1 (6 bases). Germline CDR1 reads SQVTM; CDR2 reads ANQGSEA. This CDR3 is 14 amino acids long. Deletions cut 1 base from V and 8 bases from J, with 17 bases between. CDR3 region: CSVEGYRDTGGYTF. CDR3 in DNA: TGCAGCGTTGAAGGATACAGGGACACGGGCGGCTACACCTTC. The full variable domain, with the rest looked up from reference TRBV29-1 and TRBJ1-2, is SAVISQKPSRDICQRGTSLTIQCQVDSQVTMMFWYRQQPGQSLTLIATANQGSEATYESGFVIDKFPISRPNLTFSTLTVSNMSPEDSSIYLCSVEGYRDTGGYTFGSGTRLTVV.

This clonotype was picked up many times. V usage is TRBV4-1 and J usage is TRBJ1-2; TRBD1 is a possible D gene (5 bases). Trimming left V 3 bases short and J 7 bases short, with 18 bases between. The length of the CDR3 is 15 residues. CDR1 MGHRA and CDR2 YSYEKL come from the germline V gene. The CDR3 DNA sequence: TGCGCCAGCAGCCAGCCCGCAGGGAATCCCGGTGGCTACACCTTC. This translates into CASSQPAGNPGGYTF.

This clonotype was observed a few times. The chain uses TRBV2 and TRBJ2-7; D remains ambiguous. V gave up 1 base and J gave up 4 bases, with 11 bases separating them. Germline CDR1 is SNHLY and CDR2 is FYNNEI. The length of the CDR3 is 14 residues. Written as DNA, the CDR3 is TGTGCCAGCAGTGAAGAGGGAAGGAAGTACGAGCAGTACTTC. Translating gives CASSEEGRKYEQYF.

Here the CDR3 DNA reads TGCGCCAGCAGCTTTGAGGGGGTCTCCTACAATGAGCAGTTCTTC. Protein: CASSFEGVSYNEQFF. The genes are TRBV5-1 and TRBJ2-1; perhaps TRBD1 as D (6 bases). V lost 2 bases and J 0 bases, leaving 9 bases between the germline ends. The CDR3 runs to 15 residues. From germline, CDR1 is SGHRS and CDR2 YFSETQ.